This paragraph reports one T cell receptor (beta chain). These data are taken from a study of blood T cells in healthy people across ages. Primed by a sample-barcoded 5' primer and a J-beta primer mix, a second PCR proceeded for 7 to 11 cycles. A minimum of 2.5 million CDR3-containing paired-end reads was obtained for each sample. Each CDR3 protein gets one entry after TCRdb re-called the 5' RACE reads with MiXCR. The sample shows more than 1,400,000 distinct CDR3 sequences, about 40% of them seen only once. The germline V gene encodes CDR1 SGHRS and CDR2 YFSETQ. With 3 bases clipped from V and 1 base from J, the junction kept 6 bases outside the gene matches. The CDR3 loop spans 16 amino acids.

The sequence was obtained from a young woman in good health. Sequences were obtained from blood. This chain joins TRBV5-1 and TRBJ2-5, with 10 bases matching TRBD2. CDR3 coding DNA: TGCGCCAGCAGCTCCTCTAGCGGGAGACCCCAAGAGACCCAGTACTTC. This sequence encodes CASSSSSGRPQETQYF.